Presented here are 31 T cell receptor beta chains from one specimen sequenced in a study of OX40 agonist ivuxolimab in advanced cancers. The protocol was immunoSEQ multiplex PCR, while the TCRdb copy is restricted to in-frame clones and leaves out a portion. The sample includes roughly 32,000 clones, approximately 80% of them seen just once. The starting material was CD4+ or CD8+ T cells sorted from blood, obtained in a trial of the OX40 agonist ivuxolimab. Receptors were obtained from an adult with an advanced solid tumor such as melanoma, head and neck, liver or kidney cancer.

V and J are TRBV5-1 and TRBJ2-1, with 14 bases matching TRBD2. Losses at the gene ends were 4 bases for V and 2 bases for J; bases not matched to a gene: 5. There are 17 residues in the CDR3. Looked up from germline, CDR1 is SGHRS and CDR2 is YFSETQ. The CDR3, as DNA: TGCGCCAGCAGCCTGGGACTAGCGGGGGCTACCTACAATGAGCAGTTCTTC. Its translation: CASSLGLAGATYNEQFF.

The chain employs TRBV19 and TRBJ1-2; weak D call: TRBD1 (6 bases). In germline, CDR1 is LNHDA, CDR2 SQIVND (reference sequence). The CDR3 has 13 amino acids. The V end lost 8 bases, the J end lost 4 bases, and 14 bases lay between the germline ends. The CDR3 region is CASYSGASYGYTF. The CDR3 DNA is TGTGCCAGTTACTCAGGGGCGTCCTATGGCTACACCTTC.

V usage is TRBV13 and J usage is TRBJ2-2; D may match TRBD1 or TRBD2 (6 bases each). Trimming removed 5 bases at V and 5 bases at J, with 24 bases between. CDR1 is PRHDT and CDR2 is FYEKMQ in the germline V gene (reference sequence). There are 18 residues in the CDR3. As DNA, the CDR3 is TGTGCCAGCAGCATGGCGCAGTGGAGGGGGGTCGGGACCGGGGAGCTGTTTTTT. Amino acids: CASSMAQWRGVGTGELFF.

V usage is TRBV4-1 and J usage is TRBJ2-7; D remains ambiguous. V was cut by 0 bases and J by 0 bases, with 15 bases left in between. Germline-derived CDR1 and CDR2 are MGHRA and YSYEKL. CDR3 length: 17 amino acids. Here the CDR3 reads CASSQEILRVHSYEQYF. The CDR3 DNA follows: TGCGCCAGCAGCCAAGAGATACTCCGGGTGCACTCCTACGAGCAGTACTTC.

DNA of the CDR3: TGTGCCAGCAGTTACGAACGACATTCACCCCTCCACTTT. Translation gives CASSYERHSPLHF. This sequence joins TRBV6-5 and TRBJ1-6; D is unresolved. This CDR3 has 13 amino acids. Trimming pared 2 bases from V and 8 bases from J, leaving 7 bases between. CDR1 is MNHEY, CDR2 SVGAGI, per germline.

The chain uses TRBV18 and TRBJ2-2; the D is unclear. Germline values: CDR1 KGHSH, CDR2 LQKENI. CDR3 length equals 13 residues. The ends were cut back, 1 base at V and 1 base at J, with 1 base in the middle. The DNA for the CDR3 is TGTGCCAGCTCACCACGGAACACCGGGGAGCTGTTTTTT. It encodes CASSPRNTGELFF.

J is TRBJ2-7 and V is TRBV11-2; 7 positions match TRBD1. Per the germline V gene, CDR1 is SGHAT and CDR2 is FQNNGV. V was pared by 3 bases and J by 4 bases, with 6 bases of the junction left unmatched. The CDR3 spans 14 residues. CDR3 sequence: CASSFLQGMYEQYF. The CDR3, as DNA: TGTGCCAGCAGCTTCCTACAGGGGATGTACGAGCAGTACTTC.

V is TRBV5-1 and J is TRBJ1-1, with TRBD1 matching 9 bases. Germline V gene data show CDR1 as SGHRS and CDR2 as YFSETQ. The CDR3 is made up of 14 amino acids. The junction had 7 bases not matched to a gene; V was cut back by 5 bases and J by 5 bases. The CDR3 here is CASRGQGQGTEAFF. CDR3 coding DNA: TGCGCCAGCAGGGGACAGGGTCAGGGGACTGAAGCTTTCTTT.

The V gene is TRBV5-1, the J gene TRBJ2-7; TRBD2 matches 8 bases. Germline V gene sequence: CDR1 SGHRS, CDR2 YFSETQ. The CDR3 covers 16 residues. Trimming took 0 bases from V and 2 from J; bases not matched to a gene: 7. The CDR3 region is CASSLGSSGVPYEQYF. The CDR3 DNA follows: TGCGCCAGCAGCTTGGGAAGTAGCGGGGTACCCTACGAGCAGTACTTC.

This chain links TRBV19 with TRBJ2-3, with TRBD2 matching over 8 bases. The germline CDR1 and CDR2 sequences are LNHDA and SQIVND (reference sequence). The CDR3 covers 17 residues. V shed 3 bases and J 2 bases; nucleotides not matched to a gene: 10. CDR3: CASSMVLRGGPTDTQYF. For the CDR3, the DNA is TGTGCCAGTAGTATGGTGCTGCGCGGGGGGCCCACAGATACGCAGTATTTT.

This clone was observed once. The J gene is TRBJ1-1, the V gene TRBV2, with TRBD1 matching over 9 bases. V was pared by 11 bases and J by 0 bases, with 4 bases of the junction left unmatched. Germline V gene data show CDR1 as SNHLY and CDR2 as FYNNEI. The CDR3 totals 13 residues. The CDR3 is CAGDRDLNTEAFF. The CDR3 bases are TGTGCCGGGGACAGGGACTTGAACACTGAAGCTTTCTTT.

The chain combines TRBV19 with TRBJ2-5; no firm D call. The CDR3 sequence is 12 residues long. Trimming shortened V by 2 bases and J by 4 bases, and 5 bases separated the two germline ends. Germline V gene sequence: CDR1 LNHDA, CDR2 SQIVND (reference sequence). CDR3 loop: CASSIKGETQYF. CDR3 DNA sequence: TGTGCCAGTAGTATAAAGGGAGAGACCCAGTACTTC.

V and J are TRBV19 and TRBJ1-5; TRBD1 is a possible D gene (5 bases). V was clipped by 4 bases and J by 0 bases, with 13 bases between them. Germline loops: CDR1 LNHDA, CDR2 SQIVND (reference sequence). The CDR3 runs to 16 residues. For the CDR3, the DNA is TGTGCCAGTAGTACACGGGGCCGGGGTAGCAATCAGCCCCAGCATTTT. Its translation: CASSTRGRGSNQPQHF.

This chain links TRBV2 with TRBJ1-6; the D gene is possibly TRBD1 (5 bases). Germline V CDR1 and CDR2: SNHLY, FYNNEI. The CDR3 totals 14 residues. Trimming took off 4 bases at V and 2 bases at J, with 6 bases between the two ends. CDR3 sequence (DNA): TGTGCCAGCAGTGTGGACACCTATAATTCACCCCTCCACTTT. It encodes CASSVDTYNSPLHF. The full variable domain, in which reference TRBV2 and TRBJ1-6 provide the parts outside the CDR3, is EPEVTQTPSHQVTQMGQEVILRCVPISNHLYFYWYRQILGQKVEFLVSFYNNEISEKSEIFDDQFSVERPDGSNFTLKIRSTKLEDSAMYFCASSVDTYNSPLHFGNGTRLTVT.

The rearrangement links TRBV10-3 to TRBJ2-7; 7 positions agree with TRBD2. Germline V CDR1 and CDR2: ENHRY, SYGVKD. The CDR3 totals 13 residues. V was pared by 6 bases and J by 7 bases, with 9 bases of the junction left unmatched. The CDR3 here is CAISLTSLGEQYF. The CDR3 DNA is TGTGCCATCAGCTTGACTAGCTTGGGGGAGCAGTACTTC.

The chain carries TRBV6-6 and TRBJ1-1, with D unresolved. Per germline, CDR1 MNHNY and CDR2 SVGAGI (reference sequence). This CDR3 has 14 amino acids. V was pared by 6 bases and J by 2 bases, with 13 bases between. CDR3 DNA: TGTGCCAGCAGGATGGAGGGTGGAAACACTGAAGCTTTCTTT. It yields the protein CASRMEGGNTEAFF.

This clone was recorded a few times. The chain employs TRBV28 and TRBJ2-7; D gene uncertain. Trimming took off 4 bases at V and 4 bases at J, with 5 bases between the two ends. The CDR3 has 11 residues. CDR1 and CDR2 (germline): MDHEN, SYDVKM. DNA for the CDR3: TGTGCCAGCAGTTCCCTTTACGAGCAGTACTTC. Translation: CASSSLYEQYF. Complete variable domain (other parts from reference TRBV28 and TRBJ2-7): DVKVTQSSRYLVKRTGEKVFLECVQDMDHENMFWYRQDPGLGLRLIYFSYDVKMKEKGDIPEGYSVSREKKERFSLILESASTNQTSMYLCASSSLYEQYFGPGTRLTVT.

The count of this clone is one. This chain joins TRBV5-1 and TRBJ2-3; D tentatively reads TRBD1 or TRBD2 (5 bases each). Germline V CDR1 and CDR2: SGHRS, YFSETQ. This CDR3 region has 17 residues. Trimming took 4 bases from V and 0 from J, leaving 18 bases between them. The CDR3 spells CASSRGSGTQSTDTQYF. Here the CDR3 DNA reads TGCGCCAGCAGCCGGGGCTCGGGAACTCAAAGCACAGATACGCAGTATTTT.

Only one count was recorded for this clone. V usage is TRBV5-3 and J usage is TRBJ1-5; 8 positions agree with TRBD1. TRBV5-3 is flagged as an ORF with uncertain function. After removal of 3 bases from V and 5 bases from J, the junction contained 10 bases not matched to a gene. This CDR3 has 16 residues. Here the CDR3 DNA reads TGTGCCAGAAGCTGCATTTGGACAGGGAGCGATCAGCCCCAGCATTTT. It specifies CARSCIWTGSDQPQHF.

The J gene is TRBJ1-2, the V gene TRBV7-2; the D is unclear. Trimming took 4 bases from V and 5 from J, leaving 11 bases between them. Looked up from germline, CDR1 is SGHTA and CDR2 is FQGNSA. This CDR3 contains 13 residues. In nucleotides, the CDR3 is TGTGCCAGCAGCTCTTTTCGGATTTATGGCTACACCTTC. It is translated as CASSSFRIYGYTF.

This clone was recorded a few times. The V call is TRBV5-6, the J call TRBJ2-1; D not resolved. The CDR3 has 14 amino acids. Germline CDR1 is SGHDT and CDR2 is YYEEEE. V was shortened by 0 bases and J by 7 bases, with 11 bases between the two germline ends. The CDR3 here is CASSLGHGFNEQFF. In DNA form, the CDR3 reads TGTGCCAGCAGCTTGGGGCATGGGTTTAATGAGCAGTTCTTC.

This chain's CDR3 is CSVRELQGLGYTF. For the CDR3, the DNA is TGCAGCGTTAGGGAATTACAGGGACTTGGCTACACCTTC. The V call is TRBV29-1, the J call TRBJ1-2; D might be TRBD1 (6 bases). The CDR3 is 13 residues long. V was shortened by 5 bases and J by 7 bases, with 17 bases between the two germline ends. Germline V gives CDR1 SQVTM, CDR2 ANQGSEA.

This clone was seen just once. The chain couples TRBV19 to TRBJ2-7; D call uncertain. This CDR3 region has 14 residues. Germline V gives CDR1 LNHDA, CDR2 SQIVND (reference sequence). Trimming stripped 2 bases from V and 5 bases from J, with 13 bases between. CDR3 in amino acids: CASSISSLVDEQYF. CDR3 nucleotides: TGTGCCAGTAGTATATCCAGTCTTGTCGACGAGCAGTACTTC.

The chain couples TRBV5-4 to TRBJ2-5; D is undetermined. CDR3 size: 13 residues. Trimming removed 1 base at V and 2 bases at J, with 6 bases between. Germline assignment: CDR1 SGHNT and CDR2 YYREEE (reference sequence). Written as DNA, the CDR3 is TGTGCCAGCAGCTTGTTACCACAAGAGACCCAGTACTTC. Its protein is CASSLLPQETQYF.

The V gene is TRBV18, the J gene TRBJ2-3; D is perhaps TRBD1 or TRBD2 (5 bases each). The CDR3 loop spans 14 amino acids. Germline-derived CDR1 and CDR2 are KGHSH and LQKENI. The germline V and J ends were trimmed by 2 bases and 4 bases, with 10 bases remaining between them. This chain's CDR3 is CASSPVGASDTQYF. The CDR3 nucleotides are TGTGCCAGCTCACCAGTCGGGGCCTCAGATACGCAGTATTTT.

This chain's CDR3 is CASSQSIPSGGLNTGELFF. CDR3 nucleotides: TGTGCCAGCAGCCAATCAATCCCTAGCGGGGGCTTGAACACCGGGGAGCTGTTTTTT. This rearrangement joins TRBV4-2 to TRBJ2-2, with 10 bases aligning to TRBD2. Germline V gene data show CDR1 as LGHNA and CDR2 as YNFKEQ. The CDR3 length is 19 residues. V shed 2 bases, J shed 1 base, and the junction held 10 bases outside the gene matches.

The CDR3 loop reads CASSRGHPTGELFF. The CDR3 DNA sequence: TGTGCCAGTAGTAGGGGACACCCCACCGGGGAGCTGTTTTTT. The chain uses TRBV19 and TRBJ2-2, with D possibly TRBD1 on 6 matching bases. The CDR3 loop spans 14 amino acids. Between the trimmed V and J ends, which lost 4 bases and 4 bases, there was a span of 10 bases. Germline CDR1 is LNHDA and CDR2 is SQIVND (reference sequence).

This clone came up a few times. The V call is TRBV6-6, the J call TRBJ1-6; D is possibly TRBD1 (6 bases). Between the trimmed V and J ends, which lost 11 bases and 7 bases, there was a span of 12 bases. Germline lookup yields CDR1 MNHNY and CDR2 SVGAGI (reference sequence). The CDR3 spans 12 residues. Written as DNA, the CDR3 is TGTGCCGCCCGGGGGGCCAATTCACCCCTCCACTTT. The encoded protein is CAARGANSPLHF.

V gene TRBV7-9 combines with J gene TRBJ1-1; no clear D. Trimming shortened V by 1 base and J by 3 bases, and 9 bases separated the two germline ends. Germline values: CDR1 SEHNR, CDR2 FQNEAQ (reference sequence). CDR3 size: 14 residues. The CDR3 bases are TGTGCCAGCAGCTTAGTACCGGACTACACTGAAGCTTTCTTT. It yields the protein CASSLVPDYTEAFF. Filled out from reference TRBV7-9 and TRBJ1-1, the complete variable domain reads DTGVSQNPRHKITKRGQNVTFRCDPISEHNRLYWYRQTLGQGPEFLTYFQNEAQLEKSRLLSDRFSAERPKGSFSTLEIQRTEQGDSAMYLCASSLVPDYTEAFFGQGTRLTVV.

The rearrangement joins TRBV28 to TRBJ2-5, with TRBD2 matching 9 bases. This CDR3 is 16 amino acids long. The ends lost 8 bases at V and 3 bases at J; junction bases unmatched: 13. The germline V gene encodes CDR1 MDHEN and CDR2 SYDVKM. CDR3 region: CASLMAGGNLKETQYF. Here the CDR3 DNA reads TGTGCCAGCCTGATGGCGGGGGGGAACCTCAAAGAGACCCAGTACTTC.

V usage is TRBV9 and J usage is TRBJ2-7; 7 nucleotides match TRBD2. The CDR3 spans 14 residues. Looked up from germline, CDR1 is SGDLS and CDR2 is YYNGEE. Germline trimming cut 0 bases from V and 3 bases from J; bases unmatched to any gene: 3. In DNA form, the CDR3 reads TGTGCCAGCAGCGTAGGCGGGGAGGGCTACGAGCAGTACTTC. It yields the protein CASSVGGEGYEQYF. The variable domain in full, with the rest retrieved from reference TRBV9 and TRBJ2-7, is DSGVTQTPKHLITATGQRVTLRCSPRSGDLSVYWYQQSLDQGLQFLIQYYNGEERAKGNILERFSAQQFPDLHSELNLSSLELGDSALYFCASSVGGEGYEQYFGPGTRLTVT.